This is a list of T cell receptor beta chains from one sample in a study of Ad26.COV2.S vaccination and SARS-CoV-2 variants. Method: immunoSEQ multiplex PCR; TCRdb's copy keeps in-frame clones and lacks some. The repertoire holds 250,000 to 300,000 clones, with 70% to 90% as singletons. The sample consisted of peripheral blood, taken in a trial of Ad26.COV2.S vaccine versus placebo. All receptors come from a person between 18 and 65 years old who received the Ad26.COV2.S COVID-19 vaccine or a placebo. Both conserved end residues are part of each CDR3. The order of the fields is CDR3 protein, CDR3 DNA, D gene, V gene, clone size, J gene. The D gene is left open where the match is weak. Clone size is stated in some rows and not others, as once, few, many or a class when expanded.

CDR3aa: CASSLGGDSPLHF
CDR3nt: TGTGCCAGCAGCTTAGGTGGGGACTCACCCCTCCACTTT
d_gene: NA
v_gene: TRBV7-7
abundance: NA
j_gene: TRBJ1-6

CDR3aa: CASSLGGQRAFF
CDR3nt: TGTGCCAGCAGCTTAGGGGGACAGAGGGCGTTCTTC
d_gene: TRBD1
v_gene: TRBV13
abundance: NA
j_gene: TRBJ2-1

CDR3aa: CASSYSYGGNTIYF
CDR3nt: TGTGCCAGCAGTTACTCGTACGGCGGAAACACCATATATTTT
d_gene: NA
v_gene: TRBV6-2/TRBV6-3
abundance: NA
j_gene: TRBJ1-3

CDR3aa: CASSRTQQGGETQYF
CDR3nt: TGTGCCAGCAGCCGCACTCAACAGGGGGGAGAGACCCAGTACTTC
d_gene: TRBD1
v_gene: TRBV3-1/TRBV3-2
abundance: NA
j_gene: TRBJ2-5

CDR3aa: CASISGSNQPQHF
CDR3nt: TGTGCCAGCATTAGTGGAAGCAATCAGCCCCAGCATTTT
d_gene: NA
v_gene: TRBV6-6
abundance: NA
j_gene: TRBJ1-5

CDR3aa: CASSQVGQPKNYGYTF
CDR3nt: TGTGCCAGCAGCCAAGTTGGACAGCCGAAAAACTATGGCTACACCTTC
d_gene: NA
v_gene: TRBV14
abundance: NA
j_gene: TRBJ1-2

CDR3aa: CASSLPGGYGYTF
CDR3nt: TGCGCCAGCAGCCTGCCGGGAGGCTATGGCTACACCTTC
d_gene: NA
v_gene: TRBV4-1
abundance: NA
j_gene: TRBJ1-2

CDR3aa: CASSTDSTRFSGNTIYF
CDR3nt: TGTGCCAGTAGTACCGACAGTACCCGTTTCTCTGGAAACACCATATATTTT
d_gene: NA
v_gene: TRBV19
abundance: NA
j_gene: TRBJ1-3

CDR3aa: CAISEFGHPGAETQYF
CDR3nt: TGTGCCATCAGTGAGTTTGGACACCCCGGGGCAGAGACCCAGTACTTC
d_gene: NA
v_gene: TRBV10-3
abundance: NA
j_gene: TRBJ2-5

CDR3aa: CASSLREQPQHF
CDR3nt: TGTGCCAGCAGCTTACGGGAGCAGCCCCAGCATTTT
d_gene: NA
v_gene: TRBV11-2
abundance: NA
j_gene: TRBJ1-5

CDR3aa: CASSVPEATGPYGYTF
CDR3nt: TGTGCCAGCAGTGTGCCAGAAGCTACAGGCCCCTATGGCTACACCTTC
d_gene: NA
v_gene: TRBV28
abundance: once
j_gene: TRBJ1-2

CDR3aa: CATSLGSSTDTQYF
CDR3nt: TGTGCCACAAGTCTCGGATCTAGCACAGATACGCAGTATTTT
d_gene: NA
v_gene: TRBV24-1
abundance: NA
j_gene: TRBJ2-3

CDR3aa: CASSPGQANTEAFF
CDR3nt: TGCGCCAGCAGCCCGGGACAGGCGAACACTGAAGCTTTCTTT
d_gene: TRBD1
v_gene: TRBV5-1
abundance: NA
j_gene: TRBJ1-1

CDR3aa: CASSPSGGEQYF
CDR3nt: TGTGCCAGCAGCCCTAGCGGGGGGGAGCAGTACTTC
d_gene: TRBD2
v_gene: TRBV11-2
abundance: few
j_gene: TRBJ2-7